The clone carrying this T cell receptor beta chain appeared many times. Its antigen is not identified. The entry originates in a study of blood T cells in healthy people across ages. Study-wide findings and caveats: The long-lived group displayed more naive CD4+ cells, plus higher diversity, than the aged donors did. Per million T cells, the diversity of TCR beta decreased roughly linearly as age advanced.

A sample-barcoded 5' primer and a J-beta primer mix were used in a second PCR of about 7 to 12 cycles. TCRdb re-derived calls from the 5' RACE reads in MiXCR, one entry per CDR3 protein. The data show fewer than 900,000 distinct CDR3 sequences, about half seen once. This clonotype originated in a woman in her sixties in good health. Material for sequencing was blood.

CDR3 protein: CASSPYDGTGPRSGNTIYF. For the CDR3, the DNA is TGTGCCAGCAGCCCTTACGACGGGACAGGGCCGCGCTCTGGAAACACCATATATTTT. J is TRBJ1-3 and V is TRBV4-2, with 9 positions matching TRBD1. Germline V lookup: CDR1 LGHNA, CDR2 YNFKEQ. The CDR3 covers 19 residues. J was trimmed by 0 bases and V by 4 bases; bases with no gene match: 13.